This is a list of T cell receptor beta chains from one sample in a study of shared clonotypes between healthy human individuals. Repertoires were generated with immunoSEQ multiplex PCR, while TCRdb's copy carries only in-frame clones and drops some. The sample includes approximately 1.9 million clones, approximately 92% of them seen just once. The sample consisted of naive CD8+ T cells from PBMCs. These receptors all stem from a man aged 18-30 years in good health. Some clones in this sample may be carry-over from other donors' samples. The CDR3 runs from the conserved cysteine through the conserved F or W. A D gene is named only where the DNA matches it firmly. Clone size appears in some rows only: once, few, many, or a class for an expanded clone.

j_call: TRBJ2-5; clone_size: once; d_call: -; v_call: TRBV5-6; cdr3_aa: CASSLVGHQETQYF; cdr3_nt: TGTGCCAGCAGCTTGGTGGGCCACCAAGAGACCCAGTACTTC
j_call: TRBJ2-7; clone_size: -; d_call: -; v_call: TRBV7-9; cdr3_aa: CASSLWGPEGHEQYF; cdr3_nt: TGTGCCAGCAGCTTATGGGGCCCGGAGGGCCACGAGCAGTACTTC
j_call: TRBJ2-5; clone_size: -; d_call: TRBD2; v_call: TRBV7-9; cdr3_aa: CASRPRTGLAGTETQYF; cdr3_nt: TGTGCCAGCAGACCCAGAACCGGACTAGCGGGAACGGAGACCCAGTACTTC
j_call: TRBJ1-6; clone_size: -; d_call: -; v_call: TRBV19; cdr3_aa: CASSIDDSRLSPLHF; cdr3_nt: TGTGCCAGTAGTATAGACGACAGCCGACTTTCGCCCCTCCACTTT
j_call: TRBJ2-7; clone_size: -; d_call: -; v_call: TRBV5-4; cdr3_aa: CASSPSGPRSYEQYF; cdr3_nt: TGTGCCAGCAGCCCCTCCGGACCGAGGTCCTACGAGCAGTACTTC
j_call: TRBJ2-7; clone_size: -; d_call: -; v_call: TRBV5-1; cdr3_aa: CASSLAHSSSYEQYF; cdr3_nt: TGCGCCAGCAGCTTGGCACATTCGAGCTCCTACGAGCAGTACTTC
j_call: TRBJ1-1; clone_size: -; d_call: -; v_call: TRBV27; cdr3_aa: CASSLSFPRTEAFF; cdr3_nt: TGTGCCAGCAGTTTATCGTTCCCTCGGACTGAAGCTTTCTTT
j_call: TRBJ1-5; clone_size: -; d_call: -; v_call: TRBV7-9; cdr3_aa: CASSGSLQNQPQHF; cdr3_nt: TGTGCCAGCTCCGGCAGCCTCCAAAATCAGCCCCAGCATTTT
j_call: TRBJ2-7; clone_size: -; d_call: -; v_call: TRBV6-6; cdr3_aa: CASRGQGLLAGEQYF; cdr3_nt: TGTGCCAGCAGGGGCCAAGGGCTACTCGCGGGCGAGCAGTACTTC
j_call: TRBJ2-1; clone_size: -; d_call: TRBD2; v_call: TRBV28; cdr3_aa: CASSSRKSGGRLNEQFF; cdr3_nt: TGTGCCAGCAGTTCGAGGAAATCGGGAGGGCGTTTAAATGAGCAGTTCTTC
j_call: TRBJ2-6; clone_size: -; d_call: -; v_call: TRBV2; cdr3_aa: CASSVRGSSGANVLTF; cdr3_nt: TGTGCCAGCAGTGTCAGGGGTAGCTCTGGGGCCAACGTCCTGACTTTC
j_call: TRBJ2-1; clone_size: -; d_call: TRBD1; v_call: TRBV9; cdr3_aa: CASSVTGAVLNEQFF; cdr3_nt: TGTGCCAGCAGCGTGACAGGGGCTGTACTCAATGAGCAGTTCTTC
j_call: TRBJ2-5; clone_size: -; d_call: -; v_call: TRBV7-9; cdr3_aa: CASSHYMEETQYF; cdr3_nt: TGTGCCAGCAGTCACTACATGGAGGAGACCCAGTACTTC
j_call: TRBJ2-7; clone_size: -; d_call: -; v_call: TRBV30; cdr3_aa: CAWSVWDSTYEQYF; cdr3_nt: TGTGCCTGGAGTGTTTGGGATTCTACCTACGAGCAGTACTTC
j_call: TRBJ2-1; clone_size: once; d_call: -; v_call: TRBV7-9; cdr3_aa: CASSPRSGPTEQFF; cdr3_nt: TGTGCCAGCAGCCCACGTTCGGGGCCTACTGAGCAGTTCTTC
j_call: TRBJ2-1; clone_size: -; d_call: -; v_call: TRBV5-1; cdr3_aa: CASSLAQDGPREQFF; cdr3_nt: TGCGCCAGCAGCTTGGCCCAGGACGGCCCCCGTGAGCAGTTCTTC
j_call: TRBJ2-7; clone_size: few; d_call: TRBD2; v_call: TRBV7-8; cdr3_aa: CASSTRTSGSSYEQYF; cdr3_nt: TGTGCCAGCAGCACCCGGACTAGCGGGAGCTCCTACGAGCAGTACTTC
j_call: TRBJ2-5; clone_size: -; d_call: TRBD1; v_call: TRBV6-5; cdr3_aa: CASSPDRGSETQYF; cdr3_nt: TGTGCCAGCAGCCCCGACAGGGGGAGTGAGACCCAGTACTTC
j_call: TRBJ2-7; clone_size: -; d_call: -; v_call: TRBV29-1; cdr3_aa: CSVQYSYEQYF; cdr3_nt: TGCAGCGTGCAGTATTCCTACGAGCAGTACTTC
j_call: TRBJ2-7; clone_size: -; d_call: TRBD2; v_call: TRBV27; cdr3_aa: CASSLKGLTSGDSYEQYF; cdr3_nt: TGTGCCAGCAGTTTAAAGGGGCTTACTAGCGGAGACTCCTACGAGCAGTACTTC
j_call: TRBJ1-1; clone_size: -; d_call: -; v_call: TRBV9; cdr3_aa: CASSVGGSNTEAFF; cdr3_nt: TGTGCCAGCAGCGTGGGGGGGTCGAACACTGAAGCTTTCTTT
j_call: TRBJ2-7; clone_size: -; d_call: -; v_call: TRBV19; cdr3_aa: CASSIDPGTEQYF; cdr3_nt: TGTGCCAGTAGTATTGATCCAGGGACCGAGCAGTACTTC
j_call: TRBJ2-1; clone_size: -; d_call: -; v_call: TRBV5-1; cdr3_aa: CASSLDSVGGQALGFF; cdr3_nt: TGCGCCAGCAGCTTGGACTCGGTAGGAGGGCAGGCCCTCGGGTTCTTC
j_call: TRBJ2-3; clone_size: once; d_call: TRBD1; v_call: TRBV28; cdr3_aa: CASSLGTESSTDTQYF; cdr3_nt: TGTGCCAGCAGTTTAGGGACAGAGTCTAGCACAGATACGCAGTATTTT
j_call: TRBJ2-7; clone_size: -; d_call: -; v_call: TRBV28; cdr3_aa: CASSTKLGLEQYF; cdr3_nt: TGTGCCAGCAGTACCAAATTAGGACTCGAGCAGTACTTC
j_call: TRBJ2-5; clone_size: -; d_call: TRBD1; v_call: TRBV29-1; cdr3_aa: CSVDQWQGARETQYF; cdr3_nt: TGCAGCGTTGACCAGTGGCAGGGGGCTAGGGAGACCCAGTACTTC
j_call: TRBJ2-7; clone_size: -; d_call: -; v_call: TRBV6-5; cdr3_aa: CASSPDRSSYEQYF; cdr3_nt: TGTGCCAGCAGTCCGGACAGAAGCTCCTACGAGCAGTACTTC
j_call: TRBJ1-1; clone_size: -; d_call: -; v_call: TRBV5-6; cdr3_aa: CASSESGLEAFF; cdr3_nt: TGTGCCAGCAGCGAATCCGGGCTTGAAGCTTTCTTT
j_call: TRBJ1-1; clone_size: -; d_call: -; v_call: TRBV27; cdr3_aa: CASSILQGSGNTEAFF; cdr3_nt: TGTGCCAGCAGTATATTACAGGGAAGTGGGAACACTGAAGCTTTCTTT
j_call: TRBJ2-7; clone_size: -; d_call: -; v_call: TRBV6-1; cdr3_aa: CASSEWLGGWEQYF; cdr3_nt: TGTGCCAGCAGTGAATGGTTGGGGGGTTGGGAGCAGTACTTC
j_call: TRBJ1-5; clone_size: -; d_call: TRBD1; v_call: TRBV2; cdr3_aa: CASSDRTGKNQPQHF; cdr3_nt: TGTGCCAGCAGTGACCGGACAGGGAAGAATCAGCCCCAGCATTTT
j_call: TRBJ2-7; clone_size: -; d_call: TRBD2; v_call: TRBV18; cdr3_aa: CASSPNRLADPDYEQYF; cdr3_nt: TGTGCCAGCTCCCCAAACAGGCTAGCGGACCCGGACTACGAGCAGTACTTC
j_call: TRBJ2-7; clone_size: -; d_call: -; v_call: TRBV6-1; cdr3_aa: CASSEMGYEQYF; cdr3_nt: TGTGCCAGCAGTGAAATGGGGTACGAGCAGTACTTC
j_call: TRBJ2-2; clone_size: -; d_call: TRBD2; v_call: TRBV7-9; cdr3_aa: CASSAQGGRVNTGELFF; cdr3_nt: TGTGCCAGCAGCGCCCAGGGCGGGAGGGTTAACACCGGGGAGCTGTTTTTT
j_call: TRBJ2-7; clone_size: -; d_call: TRBD1; v_call: TRBV4-1; cdr3_aa: CASSQDSDRAYEQYF; cdr3_nt: TGCGCCAGCAGCCAAGACTCGGACAGGGCCTACGAGCAGTACTTC
j_call: TRBJ2-2; clone_size: -; d_call: TRBD1; v_call: TRBV27; cdr3_aa: CASSFRGPGGASGELFF; cdr3_nt: TGTGCCAGCAGTTTTCGGGGGCCAGGGGGCGCTTCCGGGGAGCTGTTTTTT
j_call: TRBJ2-1; clone_size: -; d_call: TRBD2; v_call: TRBV9; cdr3_aa: CASRAGEWSTEQFF; cdr3_nt: TGTGCCAGCAGGGCGGGAGAGTGGTCCACTGAGCAGTTCTTC
j_call: TRBJ2-5; clone_size: -; d_call: -; v_call: TRBV11-3; cdr3_aa: CASSSVGQTQETQYF; cdr3_nt: TGTGCCAGCAGCTCCGTCGGACAGACCCAAGAGACCCAGTACTTC
j_call: TRBJ2-1; clone_size: once; d_call: -; v_call: TRBV30; cdr3_aa: CAWRALEKGRSLQFF; cdr3_nt: TGTGCCTGGAGGGCCCTCGAGAAGGGTCGCTCCCTGCAGTTCTTC
j_call: TRBJ1-3; clone_size: -; d_call: -; v_call: TRBV28; cdr3_aa: CASSFGVSGNTIYF; cdr3_nt: TGTGCCAGCAGCTTTGGGGTCTCTGGAAACACCATATATTTT
j_call: TRBJ2-1; clone_size: -; d_call: -; v_call: TRBV11-3; cdr3_aa: CASSPRGLRNEQFF; cdr3_nt: TGTGCCAGCAGCCCCCGGGGACTCCGCAATGAGCAGTTCTTC
j_call: TRBJ2-7; clone_size: -; d_call: -; v_call: TRBV7-2; cdr3_aa: CASSANSRGALYEQYF; cdr3_nt: TGTGCCAGCAGCGCCAACTCTAGGGGGGCCCTCTACGAGCAGTACTTC